The 20 T cell receptor beta chains below were found in one sample sequenced in a study of shared clonotypes between healthy human individuals. Sequenced by immunoSEQ multiplex PCR; TCRdb stores in-frame clones only, minus some. Seen here are about 2.3 million clones, just over 90% observed once, and the top ten hold 0.3% to 0.4%. The sequenced material came from naive CD4+ T cells from PBMCs. Subset indicated: CD45RA+ positively selected. The receptors were gathered from a man younger than 35 in good health. Some clones in this sample may be carry-over from other donors' samples.

The DNA of the CDR3 is TGTGCCAGCAGCTCCTCCCCCGATGCAGCCAAAAACATTCAGTACTTC. Its protein is CASSSSPDAAKNIQYF. J is TRBJ2-4 and V is TRBV5-4; the D is unclear. Germline CDR1 is SGHNT and CDR2 is YYREEE (reference sequence). Trimming stripped 3 bases from V and 0 bases from J, with 13 bases between. This CDR3 contains 16 residues.

The rearrangement uses TRBV19 and TRBJ2-4; D is perhaps TRBD2 (6 bases). The CDR3 is 15 residues long. Germline V lookup: CDR1 LNHDA, CDR2 SQIVND (reference sequence). Trimming took 5 bases from V and 1 from J, leaving 12 bases between them. The CDR3 loop reads CASSSRGVAKNIQYF. CDR3 in DNA: TGTGCCAGTAGTTCCCGCGGGGTGGCCAAAAACATTCAGTACTTC.

This sequence joins TRBV5-4 and TRBJ1-2; 11 bases match TRBD1. The germline CDR1 and CDR2 sequences are SGHNT and YYREEE (reference sequence). V was pared by 3 bases and J by 7 bases, with 8 bases of the junction left unmatched. This CDR3 is 15 amino acids long. CDR3 in amino acids: CASSSAGQGASGYTF. The CDR3 DNA is TGTGCCAGCAGCTCCGCAGGACAGGGGGCTTCTGGCTACACCTTC.

The rearrangement joins TRBV6-1 to TRBJ1-4, with D possibly TRBD1 on 5 matching bases. V dropped 7 bases and J dropped 7 bases, with 10 bases sitting between them. The CDR3 totals 12 residues. Germline V gene sequence: CDR1 MNHNS, CDR2 SASEGT. CDR3 region: CASKTVLEKLFF. In nucleotides, the CDR3 is TGTGCCAGCAAGACAGTTCTTGAAAAACTGTTTTTT.

Points on this clone: Other DNA sequences in the sample encode the same CDR3. The chain recombines TRBV6-5 with TRBJ2-7, with 10 bases identical to TRBD1. Per germline, CDR1 MNHEY and CDR2 SVGAGI. The trim removed 2 bases at V and 3 bases at J, leaving 1 base unmatched. The CDR3 is made up of 14 amino acids. In DNA form, the CDR3 reads TGTGCCAGCAGTTACGGGACAGGGGTCTACGAGCAGTACTTC. It is translated as CASSYGTGVYEQYF.

This chain links TRBV11-3 with TRBJ2-1, with D unresolved. CDR1 and CDR2 from the germline V gene are SGHNT and YENEEA. Trimming shortened V by 1 base and J by 10 bases, and 8 bases separated the two germline ends. The CDR3 sequence is 12 residues long. This CDR3 is CASSLGPWEQFF. In DNA form, the CDR3 reads TGTGCCAGCAGCTTAGGTCCTTGGGAGCAGTTCTTC.

The chain combines TRBV29-1 with TRBJ2-2; the D is unclear. The ends were cut back, 7 bases at V and 4 bases at J, with 13 bases in the middle. The CDR3 consists of 13 residues. CDR1 is SQVTM and CDR2 is ANQGSEA in the germline V gene. The CDR3 is CSGRRGSTGELFF. CDR3 coding DNA: TGCAGCGGTCGGCGAGGTTCCACCGGGGAGCTGTTTTTT.

This clone was counted a single time. V and J are TRBV18 and TRBJ1-1, with a possible D match to TRBD1 (5 bases). The length of the CDR3 is 18 residues. V lost 2 bases and J lost 7, with 26 bases in between. The germline V gene encodes CDR1 KGHSH and CDR2 LQKENI. The CDR3, as DNA: TGTGCCAGCTCACCATACGGGTTGGCAGGGTGGGGGTCTGGTGAAGCTTTCTTT. It yields the protein CASSPYGLAGWGSGEAFF. Together with reference TRBV18 and TRBJ1-1, the CDR3 gives the full variable domain: NAGVMQNPRHLVRRRGQEARLRCSPMKGHSHVYWYRQLPEEGLKFMVYLQKENIIDESGMPKERFSAEFPKEGPSILRIQQVVRGDSAAYFCASSPYGLAGWGSGEAFFGQGTRLTVV.

This clone has more than one count but fewer than ten. V gene TRBV29-1 combines with J gene TRBJ1-1; D ambiguous. The V gene lost 6 bases and the J gene lost 9 bases, with 11 bases spanning the gap. The length of the CDR3 is 10 residues. CDR1 and CDR2 (germline): SQVTM, ANQGSEA. CDR3 sequence (DNA): TGCAGCGTCAGGACGAGCCAAGCTTTCTTT. Translating it yields CSVRTSQAFF.

Of note for this clone: Other DNA sequences in this sample translate to the same CDR3. The rearrangement links TRBV27 to TRBJ1-2, with D unclear. This CDR3 region has 14 residues. Germline V lookup: CDR1 MNHEY, CDR2 SMNVEV (reference sequence). Trimming removed 2 bases at V and 0 bases at J, with 7 bases between. The CDR3 DNA follows: TGTGCCAGCAGTTTAGGGCTTTCTAACTATGGCTACACCTTC. It yields the protein CASSLGLSNYGYTF.

The chain joins TRBV11-2 to TRBJ1-1, with 7 bases fitting TRBD1. Trimming removed 4 bases from V and 5 bases from J; junction bases left unmatched: 10. In germline, CDR1 is SGHAT, CDR2 FQNNGV. The CDR3 is 15 amino acids. CDR3 sequence: CASSSHLGGRTEAFF. For the CDR3, the DNA is TGTGCCAGCAGCTCACATTTAGGGGGCCGGACTGAAGCTTTCTTT. Using reference TRBV11-2 and TRBJ1-1 for the parts outside the CDR3, the full variable domain is EAGVAQSPRYKIIEKRQSVAFWCNPISGHATLYWYQQILGQGPKLLIQFQNNGVVDDSQLPKDRFSAERLKGVDSTLKIQPAKLEDSAVYLCASSSHLGGRTEAFFGQGTRLTVV.

V is TRBV7-2 and J is TRBJ2-5; the D is unclear. V dropped 2 bases and J dropped 7 bases, with 5 bases sitting between them. In germline, CDR1 is SGHTA, CDR2 FQGNSA. CDR3 length: 11 amino acids. The CDR3 DNA reads as TGTGCCAGCAGCTTACGCGGGACCCAGTACTTC. It codes for CASSLRGTQYF.

This chain links TRBV5-1 with TRBJ1-1; D call uncertain. From germline, CDR1 is SGHRS and CDR2 YFSETQ. The CDR3 spans 15 residues. Trimming removed 0 bases from V and 0 bases from J, with 9 bases in between. CDR3 sequence: CASSLAIGMNTEAFF. The CDR3 region has the DNA TGCGCCAGCAGCTTGGCCATCGGAATGAACACTGAAGCTTTCTTT.

The J gene is TRBJ1-1, the V gene TRBV18, with TRBD1 as a possible D gene (6 bases). The V end lost 5 bases, the J end lost 1 base, and 8 bases lay between the germline ends. Germline assignment: CDR1 KGHSH and CDR2 LQKENI. The CDR3 consists of 13 residues. CDR3 nucleotide sequence: TGTGCCAGCTCAGAGGGACAGAACACTGAAGCTTTCTTT. This gives the protein CASSEGQNTEAFF.

The CDR3 coding sequence is TGTGCCAGCAGTTACGTCCACTCCGCCAATCAGCCCCAGCATTTT. Its protein product is CASSYVHSANQPQHF. The chain links TRBV6-5 to TRBJ1-5, with D hard to call. CDR1 and CDR2 from the germline V gene are MNHEY and SVGAGI. The ends were cut back, 2 bases at V and 3 bases at J, with 11 bases in the middle. The length of the CDR3 is 15 residues.

This clone was seen a handful of times. In nucleotides, the CDR3 is TGCGCCAGCAGCTTGGACGATGAGCAGTTCTTC. It codes for CASSLDDEQFF. V and J are TRBV5-1 and TRBJ2-1; D gene ambiguous. Trimming left V 0 bases short and J 8 bases short, with 3 bases between. This CDR3 contains 11 residues. CDR1 and CDR2 (germline): SGHRS, YFSETQ.

This sequence joins TRBV14 and TRBJ1-2; D possibly corresponds to TRBD1 (6 bases). V lost 6 bases, J lost 0 bases, and 8 bases lay in between. This CDR3 region has 13 residues. Germline CDR1 reads SGHDN; CDR2 reads FVKESK. The chain's CDR3 is CASSDRPNYGYTF. The DNA of the CDR3 is TGTGCCAGCAGTGACAGGCCTAACTATGGCTACACCTTC.

The chain joins TRBV10-2 to TRBJ1-6, with TRBD1 as a possible D gene (6 bases). Germline lookup yields CDR1 WSHSY and CDR2 SAAADI. There are 13 residues in the CDR3. The V end lost 7 bases, the J end lost 9 bases, and 13 bases lay between the germline ends. CDR3 loop: CASMGFRGSPLHF. The CDR3 nucleotides read TGCGCCAGCATGGGATTCAGGGGTTCACCCCTCCACTTT.

This rearrangement joins TRBV6-1 to TRBJ1-5, with D possibly TRBD1 on 5 matching bases. This CDR3 has 15 residues. Germline V gene sequence: CDR1 MNHNS, CDR2 SASEGT. The V end was cut by 4 bases, the J end by 1 base, with 11 bases between. The CDR3 loop is CASSGSGRSNQPQHF. For the CDR3, the DNA is TGTGCCAGCAGTGGGTCAGGGCGCAGCAATCAGCCCCAGCATTTT.

This clone was detected only once. The gene calls are TRBV19 and TRBJ1-1; 9 positions agree with TRBD1. J was trimmed by 8 bases and V by 4 bases; bases with no gene match: 5. The length of the CDR3 is 13 residues. Germline-derived CDR1 and CDR2 are LNHDA and SQIVND (reference sequence). The DNA of the CDR3 is TGTGCCAGTAGTACCTGGACAGGGGAAGAAGCTTTCTTT. The encoded protein is CASSTWTGEEAFF. The whole variable domain, remainder taken from reference TRBV19 and TRBJ1-1, is DGGITQSPKYLFRKEGQNVTLSCEQNLNHDAMYWYRQDPGQGLRLIYYSQIVNDFQKGDIAEGYSVSREKKESFPLTVTSAQKNPTAFYLCASSTWTGEEAFFGQGTRLTVV.